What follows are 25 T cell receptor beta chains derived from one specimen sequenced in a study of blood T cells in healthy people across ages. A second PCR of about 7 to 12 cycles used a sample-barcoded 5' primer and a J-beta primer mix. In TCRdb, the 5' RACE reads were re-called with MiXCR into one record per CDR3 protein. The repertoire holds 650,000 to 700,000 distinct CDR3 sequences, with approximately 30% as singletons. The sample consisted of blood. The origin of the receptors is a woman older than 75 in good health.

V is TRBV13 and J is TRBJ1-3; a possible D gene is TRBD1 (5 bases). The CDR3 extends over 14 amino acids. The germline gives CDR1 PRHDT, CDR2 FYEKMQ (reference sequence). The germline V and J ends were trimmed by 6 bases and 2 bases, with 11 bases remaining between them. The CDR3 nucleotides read TGTGCCAGCAGGCCCCCAGGGCCTGGAAACACCATATATTTT. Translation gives CASRPPGPGNTIYF.

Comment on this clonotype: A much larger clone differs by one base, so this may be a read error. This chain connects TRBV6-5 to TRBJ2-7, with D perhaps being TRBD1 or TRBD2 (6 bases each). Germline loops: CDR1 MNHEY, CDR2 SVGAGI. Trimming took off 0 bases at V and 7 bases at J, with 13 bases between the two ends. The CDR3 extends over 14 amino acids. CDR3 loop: CASSYSRGRDEQYF. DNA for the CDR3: TGTGCCAGCAGTTACTCCCGGGGGCGGGATGAGCAGTACTTC.

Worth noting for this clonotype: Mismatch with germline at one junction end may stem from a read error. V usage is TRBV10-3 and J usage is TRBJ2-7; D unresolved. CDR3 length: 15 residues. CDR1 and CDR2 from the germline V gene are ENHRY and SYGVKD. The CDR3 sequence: CAIRESMGTTYEQYF. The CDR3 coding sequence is TGTGCCATCAGGGAGTCGATGGGCACAACCTACGAGCAGTACTTC.

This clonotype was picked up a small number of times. The CDR3 region is CASTAFDNEKLFF. In nucleotides, the CDR3 is TGTGCCAGCACCGCCTTCGATAATGAAAAACTGTTTTTT. The chain joins TRBV21-1 to TRBJ1-4. TRBV21-1 is a pseudogene. The CDR3 covers 13 residues.

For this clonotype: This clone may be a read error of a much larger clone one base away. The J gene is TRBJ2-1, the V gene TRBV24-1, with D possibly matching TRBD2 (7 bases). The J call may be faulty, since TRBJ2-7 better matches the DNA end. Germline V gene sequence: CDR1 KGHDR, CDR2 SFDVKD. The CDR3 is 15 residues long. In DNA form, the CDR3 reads TGTGCCACCAGTGATCGGGGGGCCTCCTACAATGAGCAGTACTTC. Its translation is CATSDRGASYNEQYF.

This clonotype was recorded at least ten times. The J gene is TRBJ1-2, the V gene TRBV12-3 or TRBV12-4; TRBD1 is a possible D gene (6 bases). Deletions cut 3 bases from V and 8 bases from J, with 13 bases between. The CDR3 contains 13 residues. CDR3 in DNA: TGTGCCAGCAGTTTCGACAGGACGGGGGGCTACACCTTC. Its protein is CASSFDRTGGYTF.

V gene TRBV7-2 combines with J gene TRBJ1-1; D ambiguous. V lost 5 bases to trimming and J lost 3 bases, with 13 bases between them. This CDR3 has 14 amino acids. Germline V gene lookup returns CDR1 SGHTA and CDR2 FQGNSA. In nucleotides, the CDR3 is TGTGCCAGCAGCACGGGAGGGAGGCACACTGAAGCTTTCTTT. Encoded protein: CASSTGGRHTEAFF.

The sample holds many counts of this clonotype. The CDR3 nucleotides are TGTGCCAGCAGCGTAGCTACAGGGGGCGTTACAGATACGCAGTATTTT. Encoded protein: CASSVATGGVTDTQYF. The rearrangement joins TRBV9 to TRBJ2-3; the match to TRBD1 covers 9 bases. The CDR3 loop spans 16 amino acids. Trimming took 0 bases from V and 3 from J; bases not matched to a gene: 5. Germline CDR1 reads SGDLS; CDR2 reads YYNGEE.

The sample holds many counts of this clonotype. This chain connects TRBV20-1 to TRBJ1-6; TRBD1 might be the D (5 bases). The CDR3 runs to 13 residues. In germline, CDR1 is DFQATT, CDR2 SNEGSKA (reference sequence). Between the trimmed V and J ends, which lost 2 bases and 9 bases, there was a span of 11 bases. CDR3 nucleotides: TGCAGTGCTAGACTCCAGGGCGGTTCACCCCTCCACTTT. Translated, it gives CSARLQGGSPLHF.

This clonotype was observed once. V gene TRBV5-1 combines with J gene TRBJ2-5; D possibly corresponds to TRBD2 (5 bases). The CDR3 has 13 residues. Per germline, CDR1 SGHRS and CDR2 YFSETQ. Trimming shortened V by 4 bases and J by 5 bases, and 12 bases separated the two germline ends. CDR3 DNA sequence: TGCGCCAGCAGCCTAGCCCCAGAGGAGACCCAGTACTTC. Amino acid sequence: CASSLAPEETQYF.

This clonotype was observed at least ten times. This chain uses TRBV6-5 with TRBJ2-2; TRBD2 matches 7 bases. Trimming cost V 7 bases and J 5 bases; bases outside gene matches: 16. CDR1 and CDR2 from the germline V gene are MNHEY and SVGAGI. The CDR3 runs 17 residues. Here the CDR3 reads CASTHRGLISGTGELFF. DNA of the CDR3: TGTGCCAGCACCCACCGGGGACTAATCTCCGGGACCGGGGAGCTGTTTTTT.

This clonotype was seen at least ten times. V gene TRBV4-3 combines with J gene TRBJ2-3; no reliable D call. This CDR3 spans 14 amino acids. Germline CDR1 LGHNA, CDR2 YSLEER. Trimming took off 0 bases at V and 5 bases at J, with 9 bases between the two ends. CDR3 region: CASSQDHRKDTQYF. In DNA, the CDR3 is TGCGCCAGCAGCCAAGATCATCGGAAAGATACGCAGTATTTT.

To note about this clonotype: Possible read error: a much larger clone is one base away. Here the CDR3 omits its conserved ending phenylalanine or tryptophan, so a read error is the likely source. The CDR3 loop is CSGNSGQHHNEQFV. The CDR3 DNA is TGCAGCGGTAATTCGGGACAGCACCACAATGAGCAGTTCGTC. The gene calls are TRBV29-1 and TRBJ2-1; 7 bases are a match to TRBD1. The CDR3 has 14 residues. The V gene end was trimmed by 7 bases and the J gene end by 5 bases; junction bases not matched to a gene: 11. Germline CDR1 reads SQVTM; CDR2 reads ANQGSEA.

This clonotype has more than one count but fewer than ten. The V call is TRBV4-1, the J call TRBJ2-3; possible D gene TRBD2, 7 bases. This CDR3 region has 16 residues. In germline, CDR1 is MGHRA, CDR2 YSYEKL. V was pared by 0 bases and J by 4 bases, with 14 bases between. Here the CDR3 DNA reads TGCGCCAGCAGCCAAGAAGGGGGGGCCAGGGCAGATACGCAGTATTTT. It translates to CASSQEGGARADTQYF.

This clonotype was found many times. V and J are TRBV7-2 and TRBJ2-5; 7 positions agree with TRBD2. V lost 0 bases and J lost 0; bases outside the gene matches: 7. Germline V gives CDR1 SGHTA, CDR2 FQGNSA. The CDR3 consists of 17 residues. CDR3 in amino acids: CASSLAIWGGYQETQYF. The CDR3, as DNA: TGTGCCAGCAGCTTAGCCATATGGGGGGGGTACCAAGAGACCCAGTACTTC.

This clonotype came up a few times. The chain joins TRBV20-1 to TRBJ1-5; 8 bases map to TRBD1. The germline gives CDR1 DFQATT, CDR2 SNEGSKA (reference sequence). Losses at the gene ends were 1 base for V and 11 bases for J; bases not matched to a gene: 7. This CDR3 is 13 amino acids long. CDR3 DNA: TGCAGTGCTAGAGCGACAGGGGTCTTGGCCCAGCATTTT. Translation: CSARATGVLAQHF.

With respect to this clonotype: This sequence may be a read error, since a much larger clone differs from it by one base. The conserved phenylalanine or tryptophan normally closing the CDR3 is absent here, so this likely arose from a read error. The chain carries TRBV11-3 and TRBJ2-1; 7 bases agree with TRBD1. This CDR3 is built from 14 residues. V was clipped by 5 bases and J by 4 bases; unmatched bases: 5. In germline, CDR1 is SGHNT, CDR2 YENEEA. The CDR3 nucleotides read TGTGCCAGCAGCAGACGGGACAGTTACAATGAGCAGTTCTTA. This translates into CASSRRDSYNEQFL.

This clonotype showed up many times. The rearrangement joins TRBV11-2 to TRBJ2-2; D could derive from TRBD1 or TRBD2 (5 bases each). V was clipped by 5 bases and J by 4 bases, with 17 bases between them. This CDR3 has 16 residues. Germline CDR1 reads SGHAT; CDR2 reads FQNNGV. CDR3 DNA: TGTGCCAGCAGCCGAGGGGTGGCAAAGCCCACCGGGGAGCTGTTTTTT. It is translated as CASSRGVAKPTGELFF. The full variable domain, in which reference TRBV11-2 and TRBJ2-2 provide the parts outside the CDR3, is EAGVAQSPRYKIIEKRQSVAFWCNPISGHATLYWYQQILGQGPKLLIQFQNNGVVDDSQLPKDRFSAERLKGVDSTLKIQPAKLEDSAVYLCASSRGVAKPTGELFFGEGSRLTVL.

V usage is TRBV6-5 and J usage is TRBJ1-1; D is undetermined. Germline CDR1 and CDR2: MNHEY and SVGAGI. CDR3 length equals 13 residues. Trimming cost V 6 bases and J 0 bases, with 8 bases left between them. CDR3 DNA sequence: TGTGCCAGCAGAACCCTCATGAACACTGAAGCTTTCTTT. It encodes CASRTLMNTEAFF.

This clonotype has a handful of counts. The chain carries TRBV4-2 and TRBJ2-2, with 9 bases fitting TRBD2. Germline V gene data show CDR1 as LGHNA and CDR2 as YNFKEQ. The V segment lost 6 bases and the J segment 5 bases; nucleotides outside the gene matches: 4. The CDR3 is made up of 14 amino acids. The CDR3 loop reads CASSSSGVTGELFF. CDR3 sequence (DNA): TGTGCCAGCAGTTCTAGCGGGGTAACCGGGGAGCTGTTTTTT.

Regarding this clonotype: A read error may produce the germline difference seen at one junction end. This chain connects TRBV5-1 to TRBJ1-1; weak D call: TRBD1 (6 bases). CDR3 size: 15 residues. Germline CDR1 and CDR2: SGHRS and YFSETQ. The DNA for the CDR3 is TGCGCCAGCAGCTTGGAGGGACACCCGAACACTGGAGCTTTCTTT. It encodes CASSLEGHPNTGAFF.

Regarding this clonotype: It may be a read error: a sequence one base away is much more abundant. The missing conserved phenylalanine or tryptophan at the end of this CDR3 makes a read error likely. CDR3 residues: CSASYSQGETQYV. In DNA, the CDR3 is TGCAGTGCTAGTTATAGCCAGGGTGAGACCCAGTACGTC. The chain is built from TRBV20-1 and TRBJ2-5, with D possibly matching TRBD1 (5 bases). V lost 3 bases to trimming and J lost 5 bases, with 13 bases between them. CDR3 length: 13 residues. Germline V lookup: CDR1 DFQATT, CDR2 SNEGSKA (reference sequence).

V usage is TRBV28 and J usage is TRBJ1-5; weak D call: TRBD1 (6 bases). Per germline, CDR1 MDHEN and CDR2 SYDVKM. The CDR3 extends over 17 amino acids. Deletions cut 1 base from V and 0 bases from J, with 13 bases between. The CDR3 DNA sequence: TGTGCCAGCAGTTTATCAGGTCGGGGGGCTAGCAATCAGCCCCAGCATTTT. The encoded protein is CASSLSGRGASNQPQHF.

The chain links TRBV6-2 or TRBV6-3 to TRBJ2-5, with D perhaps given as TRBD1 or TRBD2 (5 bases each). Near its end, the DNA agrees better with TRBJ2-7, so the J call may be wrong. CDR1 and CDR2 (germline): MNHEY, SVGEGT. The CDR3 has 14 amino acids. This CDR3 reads CASIGSGSSYEQYF. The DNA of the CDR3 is TGTGCCAGCATCGGTTCAGGGAGCTCCTACGAGCAGTACTTC.

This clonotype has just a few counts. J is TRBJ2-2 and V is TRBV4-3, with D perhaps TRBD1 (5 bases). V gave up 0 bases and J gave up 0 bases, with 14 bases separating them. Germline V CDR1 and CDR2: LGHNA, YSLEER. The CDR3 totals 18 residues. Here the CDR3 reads CASSQDSPQAANTGELFF. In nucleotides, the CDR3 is TGCGCCAGCAGCCAAGATTCCCCACAGGCCGCGAACACCGGGGAGCTGTTTTTT.